The entry below describes one TCR beta chain. Its antigen remains unknown. This sample is drawn from a study of T cells in localized non-small cell lung cancer. Whole-study findings and limits: Heterogeneity stays possible, as sequencing covered only one tumor region.

Using immunoSEQ multiplex PCR, the repertoire was profiled, and TCRdb retains in-frame clones only, with some absent. This table holds a few thousand clones, around 30% found once. CDR1 MNHGY and CDR2 SAAAGT come from the germline V gene. V lost 6 bases, J lost 5 bases, and 13 bases lay in between. This CDR3 contains 13 residues. Sequencing used lung tumor tissue, obtained before any cancer treatment. This chain links TRBV6-8 with TRBJ1-1, with D hard to call. This clonotype was sampled from a female donor older than 55 with stage II squamous cell lung carcinoma. CDR3: CASRMIVGTEAFF. The CDR3 DNA follows: TGTGCCAGCAGGATGATAGTGGGAACTGAAGCTTTCTTT.